Below are 32 T cell receptor beta chains sequenced from a single sample in a study of CD8+CD57+ T cells in acquired aplastic anemia. Patients included in sequencing had previously demonstrated CD8+CD57+ cell expansion by flow cytometry. For CDR3 and TCR beta VDJ profiling, genomic DNA was the template used. TCRdb re-analysed the reads in MiXCR, keeping a single row per CDR3 protein. The sample lists 150,000 or so distinct CDR3 sequences; 40% to 50% were seen once. Sequenced material: sorted CD4+, CD8+, or CD8+CD57+ T cells (not recorded which) from PBMCs. Receptors were obtained from a human donor with aplastic anemia.

Ten or more counts support this clonotype. The CDR3 bases are TGTGCCAGCAGCCAGGACACTGGCTACACCTTC. Amino acid sequence: CASSQDTGYTF. The genes are TRBV7-2 and TRBJ1-2; weak D call: TRBD1 (5 bases). The V gene's germline CDR1 is SGHTA and CDR2 FQGNSA. Trimming cost V 5 bases and J 7 bases, with 8 bases left between them. This CDR3 comprises 11 residues.

There are many counts of this clonotype. The V and J genes are TRBV6-1 and TRBJ2-1; 10 bases agree with TRBD2. CDR3 length: 16 residues. Looked up from germline, CDR1 is MNHNS and CDR2 is SASEGT. Trimming removed 7 bases from V and 7 bases from J; junction bases left unmatched: 13. CDR3 DNA sequence: TGTGCCAGCACAGCTTACTTTAGCGGGGGGCGGAATGAGCAGTTCTTC. As protein: CASTAYFSGGRNEQFF.

This chain uses TRBV7-9 with TRBJ2-7, with D possibly matching TRBD2 (5 bases). This CDR3 is 14 amino acids long. Looked up from germline, CDR1 is SEHNR and CDR2 is FQNEAQ (reference sequence). The V gene lost 4 bases and the J gene lost 1 base, with 11 bases spanning the gap. The CDR3 DNA follows: TGTGCCAGCAGCTCAGCGGAAAAATCCTACGAGCAGTACTTC. Residues: CASSSAEKSYEQYF. The whole variable domain, remainder taken from reference TRBV7-9 and TRBJ2-7, is DTGVSQNPRHKITKRGQNVTFRCDPISEHNRLYWYRQTLGQGPEFLTYFQNEAQLEKSRLLSDRFSAERPKGSFSTLEIQRTEQGDSAMYLCASSSAEKSYEQYFGPGTRLTVT.

The V gene is TRBV10-3, the J gene TRBJ2-5; 12 nucleotides align to TRBD2. Germline CDR1 reads ENHRY; CDR2 reads SYGVKD. The CDR3 is made up of 15 amino acids. With 5 bases clipped from V and 0 bases from J, the junction kept 1 base outside the gene matches. In nucleotides, the CDR3 is TGTGCCATCAGTTGGACTAGCGGGGACCAAGAGACCCAGTACTTC. It is translated as CAISWTSGDQETQYF.

The J gene is TRBJ2-7, the V gene TRBV20-1; 9 bases are shared with TRBD2. The CDR3 is made up of 16 amino acids. Germline V CDR1 and CDR2: DFQATT, SNEGSKA (reference sequence). J lost 1 base, V lost 5 bases, and 12 bases had no gene match. The CDR3 region is CSARSSGSVRSYEQYF. In DNA form, the CDR3 reads TGCAGTGCTCGGAGTAGCGGGAGTGTTAGATCCTACGAGCAGTACTTC.

CDR3 protein: CASSVESLGTEAFF. CDR3 DNA sequence: TGTGCCAGCAGCGTAGAGTCCTTGGGCACTGAAGCTTTCTTT. The chain employs TRBV9 and TRBJ1-1; D remains unclear. Looked up from germline, CDR1 is SGDLS and CDR2 is YYNGEE. The CDR3 consists of 14 residues. V was trimmed by 0 bases and J by 4 bases, leaving 10 bases between them.

This clonotype was seen a single time. This sequence joins TRBV20-1 and TRBJ1-1, with D possibly being TRBD1 (6 bases). V was shortened by 0 bases and J by 9 bases, with 23 bases between the two germline ends. The CDR3 has 16 amino acids. From germline, CDR1 is DFQATT and CDR2 SNEGSKA (reference sequence). In nucleotides, the CDR3 is TGCAGTGCTAGAGATACGTTTGGCGGGGGCGCAGGGAAAGCTTTCTTT. Translation: CSARDTFGGGAGKAFF.

This clonotype was recorded at least ten times. The rearrangement links TRBV5-5 to TRBJ2-7; D might be TRBD2 (7 bases). CDR1 is SGHKS and CDR2 is YYEKEE in the germline V gene (reference sequence). CDR3 size: 14 residues. V was shortened by 2 bases and J by 3 bases, with 12 bases between the two germline ends. CDR3 sequence (DNA): TGTGCCAGCAGCTTACGGGGGGCGGACTACGAGCAGTACTTC. This codes for CASSLRGADYEQYF.

The chain links TRBV7-2 to TRBJ1-1; tentative D call: TRBD1 (6 bases). CDR1 SGHTA and CDR2 FQGNSA come from the germline V gene. The CDR3 loop spans 13 amino acids. V lost 10 bases and J 1 base, leaving 13 bases between the germline ends. In DNA, the CDR3 is TGTGCCACTCACCGGACAGCGAACACTGAAGCTTTCTTT. It translates to CATHRTANTEAFF. The full variable domain, its missing parts supplied by reference TRBV7-2 and TRBJ1-1, is GAGVSQSPSNKVTEKGKDVELRCDPISGHTALYWYRQSLGQGLEFLIYFQGNSAPDKSGLPSDRFSAERTGGSVSTLTIQRTQQEDSAVYLCATHRTANTEAFFGQGTRLTVV.

At least ten counts were recorded for this clonotype. The chain couples TRBV5-1 to TRBJ1-6, with 7 nucleotides matching TRBD1. The germline CDR1 and CDR2 sequences are SGHRS and YFSETQ. The CDR3 is made up of 15 amino acids. Trimming removed 4 bases from V and 9 bases from J; junction bases left unmatched: 10. The DNA of the CDR3 is TGCGCCAGCAGCAAGACAGGGTATCAGGGTTCACCCCTCCACTTT. Its protein is CASSKTGYQGSPLHF.

Ten or more counts support this clonotype. The chain links TRBV27 to TRBJ1-1; unclear D gene. Per the germline V gene, CDR1 is MNHEY and CDR2 is SMNVEV (reference sequence). CDR3 length: 13 amino acids. V shed 6 bases and J shed 2 bases, with 10 bases lying between them. The CDR3 loop is CASSSLRNTEAFF. The CDR3 DNA follows: TGTGCCAGCAGCTCGCTAAGAAACACTGAAGCTTTCTTT.

V is TRBV25-1 and J is TRBJ2-1; D remains ambiguous. Trimming cost V 5 bases and J 8 bases, with 4 bases left between them. This CDR3 has 10 residues. CDR1 is MGHDK and CDR2 is SYGVNS in the germline V gene. The CDR3 DNA sequence: TGTGCCAGCAGTTTAGATGAGCAGTTCTTC. This sequence encodes CASSLDEQFF. The whole variable domain, remainder taken from reference TRBV25-1 and TRBJ2-1, is EADIYQTPRYLVIGTGKKITLECSQTMGHDKMYWYQQDPGMELHLIHYSYGVNSTEKGDLSSESTVSRIRTEHFPLTLESARPSHTSQYLCASSLDEQFFGPGTRLTVL.

The chain couples TRBV29-1 to TRBJ2-7; 9 bases fit TRBD1. The trim removed 4 bases at V and 2 bases at J, leaving 6 bases unmatched. Germline V gives CDR1 SQVTM, CDR2 ANQGSEA. The CDR3 spans 14 residues. The CDR3 loop is CSVAGQGTTYEQYF. The CDR3 DNA follows: TGCAGCGTTGCTGGACAGGGGACGACCTACGAGCAGTACTTC.

Here the CDR3 reads CASSPQAEDEQYF. The DNA for the CDR3 is TGTGCCAGCTCACCCCAAGCTGAGGACGAGCAGTACTTC. The chain joins TRBV24-1 to TRBJ2-7; the D is unclear. The CDR3 is 13 amino acids. V lost 11 bases and J lost 5, with 18 bases in between. The germline CDR1 and CDR2 sequences are KGHDR and SFDVKD.

Ten or more counts support this clonotype. This chain joins TRBV2 and TRBJ1-5, with 10 bases matching TRBD1. V lost 7 bases, J lost 3 bases, and 6 bases stayed unmatched. The CDR3 sequence is 15 residues long. Germline CDR1 and CDR2: SNHLY and FYNNEI. CDR3 sequence (DNA): TGTGCCAGCAATGACAGGGGGCTGATCAATCAGCCCCAGCATTTT. As protein: CASNDRGLINQPQHF.

This clonotype has ten or more counts. This chain links TRBV9 with TRBJ1-5, with 7 bases matching TRBD1. Per germline, CDR1 SGDLS and CDR2 YYNGEE. With V trimmed by 0 bases and J by 3 bases, 3 bases remained unmatched. The CDR3 runs 15 residues. The CDR3 sequence is CASSVGGTVNQPQHF. CDR3 DNA: TGTGCCAGCAGCGTAGGCGGGACAGTCAATCAGCCCCAGCATTTT. Variable domain in full (rest from reference TRBV9 and TRBJ1-5): DSGVTQTPKHLITATGQRVTLRCSPRSGDLSVYWYQQSLDQGLQFLIQYYNGEERAKGNILERFSAQQFPDLHSELNLSSLELGDSALYFCASSVGGTVNQPQHFGDGTRLSIL.

This clonotype was observed a handful of times. V usage is TRBV25-1 and J usage is TRBJ1-4; tentatively, D is TRBD1 (5 bases). With 3 bases removed from V and 3 bases from J, the gap between germline ends came to 14 bases. The CDR3 is 16 residues long. From germline, CDR1 is MGHDK and CDR2 SYGVNS. The CDR3 region is CASSESPGRANEKLFF. The CDR3 DNA sequence: TGTGCCAGCAGTGAGTCCCCGGGACGCGCTAATGAAAAACTGTTTTTT.

This clonotype appeared a few times. The chain couples TRBV24-1 to TRBJ2-3, with D uncertain. V was clipped by 3 bases and J by 4 bases, with 4 bases between them. CDR1 is KGHDR and CDR2 is SFDVKD in the germline V gene. The CDR3 runs to 12 residues. In DNA, the CDR3 is TGTGCCACCAGTGATGGGGCAGATACGCAGTATTTT. Translation gives CATSDGADTQYF.

This clonotype was counted only a few times. This chain uses TRBV6-1 with TRBJ2-5, with 8 bases fitting TRBD2. This CDR3 has 17 amino acids. Germline V gene sequence: CDR1 MNHNS, CDR2 SASEGT. V lost 6 bases to trimming and J lost 4 bases; unmatched junction nucleotides: 16. CDR3 region: CASRQYPLAGTGETQYF. Written as DNA, the CDR3 is TGTGCCAGCAGACAATATCCTTTAGCGGGAACGGGAGAGACCCAGTACTTC.

Note on this clonotype: A much larger clone lies a single base off, so this may be a read error. The V gene is TRBV13, the J gene TRBJ2-1, with D perhaps assigned TRBD1 or TRBD2 (5 bases each). CDR1 and CDR2 from the germline V gene are PRHDT and FYEKMQ (reference sequence). CDR3 length: 15 amino acids. CDR3 sequence (DNA): TGTGCCAGCAGCTTAGCTCCGGGGACGAGGGATGAGCGGTTCTTC. As protein: CASSLAPGTRDERFF.

This sequence joins TRBV20-1 and TRBJ2-7, with TRBD1 matching over 7 bases. After removal of 3 bases from V and 7 bases from J, the junction contained 15 bases not matched to a gene. This CDR3 region has 15 residues. Germline lookup yields CDR1 DFQATT and CDR2 SNEGSKA (reference sequence). The CDR3 region is CSASLQGIGVGEQYF. CDR3 in DNA: TGCAGTGCTAGTTTACAGGGGATAGGGGTGGGAGAGCAGTACTTC.

This clonotype showed up many times. The chain couples TRBV14 to TRBJ2-3, with no clear D. Between the trimmed V and J ends, which lost 4 bases and 8 bases, there was a span of 7 bases. This CDR3 has 11 amino acids. Germline V gene sequence: CDR1 SGHDN, CDR2 FVKESK. The CDR3 nucleotides are TGTGCCAGCAGCCGCTTCAGTACGCAGTATTTT. This codes for CASSRFSTQYF.

The chain joins TRBV25-1 to TRBJ1-3; TRBD1 agrees at 7 bases. V trimming: 6 bases; J trimming: 3 bases; junction bases outside the gene matches: 8. The CDR3 sequence is 15 residues long. Germline CDR1 and CDR2: MGHDK and SYGVNS. This CDR3 is CASSQTGTVGNTIYF. In nucleotides, the CDR3 is TGTGCCAGCAGCCAAACCGGGACAGTTGGAAACACCATATATTTT. Combining the CDR3 with reference TRBV25-1 and TRBJ1-3 gives the whole variable domain EADIYQTPRYLVIGTGKKITLECSQTMGHDKMYWYQQDPGMELHLIHYSYGVNSTEKGDLSSESTVSRIRTEHFPLTLESARPSHTSQYLCASSQTGTVGNTIYFGEGSWLTVV.

This clonotype turned up a few times. The J gene is TRBJ2-3, the V gene TRBV2, with D unclear. Trimming pared 0 bases from V and 3 bases from J, leaving 7 bases between. Germline CDR1 is SNHLY and CDR2 is FYNNEI. The CDR3 spans 14 residues. CDR3: CASSEALFTDTQYF. The CDR3 nucleotides are TGTGCCAGCAGTGAAGCGCTTTTTACAGATACGCAGTATTTT.

This clonotype was counted ten times or more. J is TRBJ1-2 and V is TRBV2; D is unresolved. Germline V gene data show CDR1 as SNHLY and CDR2 as FYNNEI. V lost 3 bases, J lost 4 bases, and 15 bases lay in between. The CDR3 totals 15 residues. CDR3 loop: CASSESSIGTYGYTF. The CDR3 region has the DNA TGTGCCAGCAGTGAGTCCAGCATAGGAACCTATGGCTACACCTTC.

The V gene is TRBV6-5, the J gene TRBJ2-7; D is undetermined. The germline V and J ends were trimmed by 0 bases and 0 bases, with 12 bases remaining between them. CDR1 is MNHEY and CDR2 is SVGAGI in the germline V gene. The CDR3 contains 16 residues. In DNA form, the CDR3 reads TGTGCCAGCAGTTACTCGAGTGTAGGCTCCTCCTACGAGCAGTACTTC. Residues: CASSYSSVGSSYEQYF.

The V gene is TRBV7-2, the J gene TRBJ1-1; D is uncertain. The V end was cut by 1 base, the J end by 7 bases, with 10 bases between. Germline CDR1 and CDR2: SGHTA and FQGNSA. This CDR3 spans 13 amino acids. The CDR3 protein is CASSLGGQREAFF. The CDR3 nucleotides are TGTGCCAGCAGCTTAGGTGGCCAGCGTGAAGCTTTCTTT. Together with reference TRBV7-2 and TRBJ1-1, the CDR3 gives the full variable domain: GAGVSQSPSNKVTEKGKDVELRCDPISGHTALYWYRQSLGQGLEFLIYFQGNSAPDKSGLPSDRFSAERTGGSVSTLTIQRTQQEDSAVYLCASSLGGQREAFFGQGTRLTVV.

The chain uses TRBV3-1 and TRBJ2-3; D might be TRBD1 (5 bases). The CDR3 contains 18 residues. Trimming took off 1 base at V and 2 bases at J, with 19 bases between the two ends. Germline assignment: CDR1 LGHDT and CDR2 YNNKEL (reference sequence). CDR3 amino acids: CASSQGGRLTTSTDTQYF. The CDR3 DNA reads as TGTGCCAGCAGCCAAGGGGGCCGCTTAACTACCTCCACAGATACGCAGTATTTT.

In this sample, this clonotype turned up many times. The gene calls are TRBV7-9 and TRBJ1-1, with TRBD1 matching 9 bases. V dropped 6 bases and J dropped 3; count of bases not matched to a gene: 8. Germline CDR1 is SEHNR and CDR2 is FQNEAQ (reference sequence). This CDR3 has 15 residues. CDR3 DNA: TGTGCCAGCAGGCACAGGGGGCGCGTGGACACTGAAGCTTTCTTT. It codes for CASRHRGRVDTEAFF. The full variable domain, its missing parts supplied by reference TRBV7-9 and TRBJ1-1, is DTGVSQNPRHKITKRGQNVTFRCDPISEHNRLYWYRQTLGQGPEFLTYFQNEAQLEKSRLLSDRFSAERPKGSFSTLEIQRTEQGDSAMYLCASRHRGRVDTEAFFGQGTRLTVV.

This clonotype came up many times. The chain couples TRBV6-5 to TRBJ2-2; D possibly corresponds to TRBD1 (5 bases). Germline-derived CDR1 and CDR2 are MNHEY and SVGAGI. Trimming stripped 2 bases from V and 7 bases from J, with 11 bases between. CDR3 size: 14 residues. The CDR3 is CASSYQTEGGELFF. CDR3 nucleotides: TGTGCCAGCAGTTACCAGACAGAAGGCGGGGAGCTGTTTTTT.

The V and J genes are TRBV12-3 or TRBV12-4 and TRBJ1-3; TRBD1 might be the D (6 bases). This CDR3 has 17 amino acids. Trimming removed 6 bases at V and 4 bases at J, with 22 bases between. CDR3 nucleotide sequence: TGTGCCAGCAGCACAACCCGCGAACCAGGGGTAGGAAACACCATATATTTT. It translates to CASSTTREPGVGNTIYF.

In this sample, this clonotype turned up a few times. This sequence joins TRBV25-1 and TRBJ2-1; 9 positions agree with TRBD2. CDR3 size: 18 residues. With 6 bases clipped from V and 10 bases from J, the junction kept 22 bases outside the gene matches. Germline CDR1 MGHDK, CDR2 SYGVNS. CDR3 DNA sequence: TGTGCCAGCAGCCAAGGTGCGTCGCTAGCGGGATATTTGGGGGAGCAGTTCTTC. The encoded protein is CASSQGASLAGYLGEQFF.